A selection of T cell receptor beta chains follows, all from one sample in a study of T cell changes during pregnancy in multiple sclerosis. TCRdb's table, derived via immunoSEQ multiplex PCR, lists solely in-frame clones and lacks some. Of around 99,000 clones listed, 85% to 95% were seen once; the top ten hold roughly 3%. Material: peripheral blood, obtained in the first trimester of pregnancy. The receptor source for this set is a female donor with multiple sclerosis, enrolled in a pregnancy study. The conserved cysteine and the conserved F or W are not part of the CDR3 here.

>TRBJ2-2|TRBV29-1
SVTGTSVTGELF
>TRBJ2-5|TRBV7-9
ASSPLMAGVFGETQY
>TRBJ2-1|TRBV18
ASSPPGTGYPYEQF
>TRBJ2-2|TRBV30
AWGGLDSTGELF
>TRBJ1-2|TRBV28
ASSSPWGVGGGYT
>TRBJ2-7|TRBV6-1
ASSDGGLAGERGEQY
>TRBJ1-1|TRBV9
ASSGGGVNTEAF
>TRBJ2-4|TRBV14
ASSQRGGLY
>TRBJ1-3|TRBV5-1
ASSLATGVGNTIY
>TRBJ2-3|TRBV19
ASSIQAGPITDTQY
>TRBJ2-3|TRBV5-1
ASSLRTSGSTDTQY
>TRBJ2-3|TRBV19
ASTSSLAGVKAQY
>TRBJ2-7|TRBV7-2
ASSREGHPSLEQY
>TRBJ1-4|TRBV7-9
ASSLVSGFEIFNEKLF
>TRBJ1-5|TRBV19
ATTPDGGGQPQH
>TRBJ2-3|TRBV5-5
ASSYGGDYTDTQY
>TRBJ2-1|TRBV7-3
ASSPGAGLYNEQF
>TRBJ2-1|TRBV19
ASAMGLAGVNEQF
>TRBJ2-7|TRBV9
ASSPRAGGFLEQY
>TRBJ1-1|TRBV27
ASSLLGRGDNTEAF
>TRBJ1-2|TRBV7-9
ASSYIGQGPIYGYT
>TRBJ1-4|TRBV4-1
ASSRLIMGEKLF
>TRBJ2-7|TRBV25-1
ASSESGLPYEQY
>TRBJ2-7|TRBV19
APTKGQGSEQY
>TRBJ2-3|TRBV4-3
ASSRRGSSTDTQY
>TRBJ1-2|TRBV7-9
ASSLGRGSDYGYT
>TRBJ2-7|TRBV7-2
ASSTWTGEGNEQY
>TRBJ2-7|TRBV28
ASSLPTTGVEQY
>TRBJ2-1|TRBV5-4
ASSPGVVRVNEQF
>TRBJ1-1|TRBV27
ASSLVPGQAEAF
>TRBJ2-7|TRBV29-1
SVSGGREGPYEQY
>TRBJ1-4|TRBV2
ASRDRRNEKLF
>TRBJ1-1|TRBV18
ASRQRTMNTEAF
>TRBJ2-5|TRBV7-2
ASSFGTSGRAGETQY
>TRBJ2-2|TRBV18
ASSPPQGTGGTGELF
>TRBJ2-7|TRBV30
AWSPGGTGTEQY
>TRBJ1-2|TRBV11-3
ASSLDSGDGYT
>TRBJ2-1|TRBV7-9
ASSLAGGNNEQF
>TRBJ2-2|TRBV9
ASKRGGELF
>TRBJ2-7|TRBV28
ASSSTGAYEQY
>TRBJ1-1|TRBV5-1
ASSLIPGHRTSTEAF
>TRBJ1-5|TRBV10-1
ASSEYPQGARYSNQPQH
>TRBJ2-1|TRBV29-1
SVEFLDSPYNEQF
>TRBJ2-6|TRBV27
ASSFKRQGWQLGSGANVLT
>TRBJ2-5|TRBV4-3
ASSQTGGRETQY
>TRBJ1-3|TRBV6-5
ASAETHSGNTIY
>TRBJ1-5|TRBV2
ASRGTGSNQPQH
>TRBJ2-7|TRBV6-5
ASSYFAGGLAYEQY
>TRBJ2-1|TRBV28
ASSSILAGGYSNEQF
>TRBJ1-1|TRBV30
AWKGRHSPGAF